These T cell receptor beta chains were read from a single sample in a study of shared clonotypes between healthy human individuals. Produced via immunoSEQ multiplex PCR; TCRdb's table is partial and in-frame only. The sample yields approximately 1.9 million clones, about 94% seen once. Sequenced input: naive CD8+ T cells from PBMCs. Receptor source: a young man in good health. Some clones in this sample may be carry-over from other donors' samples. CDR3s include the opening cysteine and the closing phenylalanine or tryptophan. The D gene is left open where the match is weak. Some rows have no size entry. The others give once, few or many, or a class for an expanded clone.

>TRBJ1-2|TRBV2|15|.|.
TGTGCCAGCAGTGCCTCCGGAGGGAAGGGCTATGGCTACACCTTC
CASSASGGKGYGYTF
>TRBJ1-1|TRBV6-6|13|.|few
TGTGCCAGCAGTTACTCGTGGAACACTGAAGCTTTCTTT
CASSYSWNTEAFF
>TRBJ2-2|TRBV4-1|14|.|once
TGCGCCAGCAGCCACCTCCGAAACACCGGGGAGCTGTTTTTT
CASSHLRNTGELFF
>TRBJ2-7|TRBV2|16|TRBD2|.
TGTGCCAGCAGTGCGGGACTATCACAAGCTCTCTACGAGCAGTACTTC
CASSAGLSQALYEQYF
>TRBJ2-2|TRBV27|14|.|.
TGTGCCAGCGCCGCGCCATCGGGGGTTGGGGAGCTGTTTTTT
CASAAPSGVGELFF
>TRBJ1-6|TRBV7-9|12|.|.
TGTGCCAGCAGCTTTGGGGATTCACCCCTCCACTTT
CASSFGDSPLHF
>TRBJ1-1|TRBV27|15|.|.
TGTGCCAGCAGTTGGGGGGGTGCCCTGAACACTGAAGCTTTCTTT
CASSWGGALNTEAFF
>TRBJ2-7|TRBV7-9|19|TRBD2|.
TGTGCCAGCAGCTTATACCCGGGACTAGCGGGATGGGACTCCTACGAGCAGTACTTC
CASSLYPGLAGWDSYEQYF
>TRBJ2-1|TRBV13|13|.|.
TGTGCCAGCATCGCTGCTAGGCACAATGAGCAGTTCTTC
CASIAARHNEQFF
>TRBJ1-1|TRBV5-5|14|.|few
TGTGCCAGCAGCTTGGATATGCGGAACACTGAAGCTTTCTTT
CASSLDMRNTEAFF
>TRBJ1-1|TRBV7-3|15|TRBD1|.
TGTGCCAGCAGCCAAAGGACAGGGCGGAACACTGAAGCTTTCTTT
CASSQRTGRNTEAFF
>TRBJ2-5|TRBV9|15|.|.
TGTGCCAGCAGCGTAGGTTGGGAGAACCAAGAGACCCAGTACTTC
CASSVGWENQETQYF
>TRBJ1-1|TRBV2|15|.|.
TGTGCCAGCAGTGAAAGGAGGCGGGCGAACACTGAAGCTTTCTTT
CASSERRRANTEAFF
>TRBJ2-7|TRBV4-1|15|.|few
TGCGCCAGCAGCCAAGGGCAGTTTGAAGCCTACGAGCAGTACTTC
CASSQGQFEAYEQYF
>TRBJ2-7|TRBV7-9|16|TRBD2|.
TGTGCCAGCAGCTTGGGTGCGGGAGCCTCATTCTACGAGCAGTACTTC
CASSLGAGASFYEQYF
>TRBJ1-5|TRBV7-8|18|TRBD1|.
TGTGCCAGCAGCTCTTCGGGACAGGGACCCTATAGCAATCAGCCCCAGCATTTT
CASSSSGQGPYSNQPQHF
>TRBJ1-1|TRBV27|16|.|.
TGTGCCAGCAGCCCCACCCCGTCCGGGGTACTTAATGAAGCTTTCTTT
CASSPTPSGVLNEAFF
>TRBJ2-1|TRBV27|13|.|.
TGTGCCAGCAGTCTTGGTCGGCACAATGAGCAGTTCTTC
CASSLGRHNEQFF
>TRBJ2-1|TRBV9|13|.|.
TGTGCCAGCAGCCAGGCCTCCTACAATGAGCAGTTCTTC
CASSQASYNEQFF
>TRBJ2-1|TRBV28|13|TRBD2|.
TGTGCCATTGATAGCGGGAACTACAATGAGCAGTTCTTC
CAIDSGNYNEQFF
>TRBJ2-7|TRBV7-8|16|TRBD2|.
TGTGCCAGCAGCTTAGAGGTAGCGGGGATGGGCTACGAGCAGTACTTC
CASSLEVAGMGYEQYF
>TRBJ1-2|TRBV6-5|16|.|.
TGTGCCAGCAGTTACTCCGGCAGGACGGCTGGCTATGGCTACACCTTC
CASSYSGRTAGYGYTF
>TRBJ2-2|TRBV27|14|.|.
TGTGCCACCAGCGCCAGGGGAAACACCGGGGAGCTGTTTTTT
CATSARGNTGELFF
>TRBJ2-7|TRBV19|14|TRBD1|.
TGTGCCAGTAGTATAGGGACAGGGGGCTACGAGCAGTACTTC
CASSIGTGGYEQYF
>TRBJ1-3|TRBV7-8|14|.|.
TGTGCCAGCAGCGTTAGAGGCTCTGGAAACACCATATATTTT
CASSVRGSGNTIYF
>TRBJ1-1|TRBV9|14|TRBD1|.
TGTGCCAGCAGCACGGGACAGCTTAACACTGAAGCTTTCTTT
CASSTGQLNTEAFF
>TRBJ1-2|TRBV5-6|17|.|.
TGTGCCAGCAGTCCCTATGTCGTAAGCCCAGAAGGTCCTGGCTACACCTTC
CASSPYVVSPEGPGYTF
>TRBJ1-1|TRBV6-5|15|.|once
TGTGCCAGCAGGGGTACTGGGGGCCTGAACACTGAAGCTTTCTTT
CASRGTGGLNTEAFF
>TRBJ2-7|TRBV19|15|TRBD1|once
TGTGCCAGTAGTGTAACCGGGACAGGGTTCTACGAGCAGTACTTC
CASSVTGTGFYEQYF
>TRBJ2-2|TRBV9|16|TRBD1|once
TGTGCCAGCAGCGTAGCAGGGGGCGTAGACACCGGGGAGCTGTTTTTT
CASSVAGGVDTGELFF
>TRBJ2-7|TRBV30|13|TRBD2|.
TGTGCCTGGGACTCCGTAGCGGGGGGTATGCAGTACTTC
CAWDSVAGGMQYF
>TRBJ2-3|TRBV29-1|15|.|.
TGCAGCGTTGAAGATTTGGGCCTAAGCACAGATACGCAGTATTTT
CSVEDLGLSTDTQYF
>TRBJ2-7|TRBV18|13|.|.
TGTGCCAGCTCCAACAGTATCTCCTACGAGCAGTACTTC
CASSNSISYEQYF
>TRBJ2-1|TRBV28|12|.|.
TGTGCCAGCGATATTGGGGACAATGAGCAGTTCTTC
CASDIGDNEQFF
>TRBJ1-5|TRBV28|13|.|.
TGTGCCGAAAACGCAGGGGCCAGTCAGCCCCAGCATTTT
CAENAGASQPQHF
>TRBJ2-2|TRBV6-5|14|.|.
TGTGCCAGCAGACCCCCTGCGGCCCCCGGGGAGCTGTTTTTT
CASRPPAAPGELFF
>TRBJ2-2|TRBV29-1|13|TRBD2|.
TGCAGCGCAGGACTAGTTTATCCCGGGGAGCTGTTTTTT
CSAGLVYPGELFF
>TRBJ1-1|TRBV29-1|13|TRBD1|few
TGCAGCGTTGCAGGGGGAAAGAACACTGAAGCTTTCTTT
CSVAGGKNTEAFF
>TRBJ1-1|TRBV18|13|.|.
TGTGCCAGCTCACCACCGTATAACACTGAAGCTTTCTTT
CASSPPYNTEAFF
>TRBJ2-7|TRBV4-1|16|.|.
TGCGCCAGCAGCCCAGCTTGGACGACCCAACTCTACGAGCAGTACTTC
CASSPAWTTQLYEQYF
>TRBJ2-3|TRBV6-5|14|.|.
TGTGCCAGCAGGGCGGGCAGGGGAATGGATACGCAGTATTTT
CASRAGRGMDTQYF
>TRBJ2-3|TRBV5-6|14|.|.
TGTGCCAGCAGCTTAGCAGGAAGCACAGATACGCAGTATTTT
CASSLAGSTDTQYF
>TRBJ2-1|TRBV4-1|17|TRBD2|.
TGCGCCAGCAGCCCGAGATTGAGAGCGGGAGTATACAATGAGCAGTTCTTC
CASSPRLRAGVYNEQFF
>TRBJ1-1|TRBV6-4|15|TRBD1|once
TGTGCCAGCAGTGAGGCCCCAGGGGGCAACACTGAAGCTTTCTTT
CASSEAPGGNTEAFF
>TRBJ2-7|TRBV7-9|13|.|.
TGTGCCAGCAGCCCAGTGTTGTTCTACGAGCAGTACTTC
CASSPVLFYEQYF
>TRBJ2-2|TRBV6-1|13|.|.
TGTGCCAGCAGGGACCGTTACACCGGGGAGCTGTTTTTT
CASRDRYTGELFF
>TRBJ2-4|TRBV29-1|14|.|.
TGCAGCGCTGTGACGCGGGGGCCGGGAAACATTCAGTACTTC
CSAVTRGPGNIQYF
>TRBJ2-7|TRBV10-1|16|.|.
TGCGCCAGCAGTGAAATGGCGTCACCTTCGTACTACGAGCAGTACTTC
CASSEMASPSYYEQYF
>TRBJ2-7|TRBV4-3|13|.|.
TGCGCCAGCAGCCCCCCGGGATCCTACGAGCAGTACTTC
CASSPPGSYEQYF
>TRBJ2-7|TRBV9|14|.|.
TGTGCCAGCAGCGTAGCGGGCAGAAACTACGAGCAGTACTTC
CASSVAGRNYEQYF